Each of the 23 T cell receptor beta chains below was sequenced from the same sample in a study of vaccination and CD4 T cells after COVID-19. The Oncomine TCR Beta short-read assay sequenced DNA from cultured CD4+ T cells. TCRdb fed the PCR reads into MiXCR, producing one record per CDR3 protein. The sample includes about 7,100 distinct CDR3 sequences, 66% seen only once; the top ten take approximately 22%. Antigens for these TCRs are unknown. Documented treatment: roughly 10-day PBMC culture with coronavirus spike peptide pools or control peptides (ViraFEST assay). Material: CD4+ T cells from blood, cultured in vitro. These receptors were collected from a human donor who had recovered from COVID-19.

This chain joins TRBV20-1 and TRBJ2-3; TRBD2 matches 13 bases. Trimming removed 1 base from V and 5 bases from J; junction bases left unmatched: 6. The germline CDR1 and CDR2 sequences are DFQATT and SNEGSKA (reference sequence). The CDR3 contains 16 residues. This CDR3 is CSARVTSGGAGDTQYF. In DNA form, the CDR3 reads TGCAGTGCTAGAGTTACTAGCGGGGGGGCAGGAGATACGCAGTATTTT.

This clonotype appeared once. The rearrangement uses TRBV7-6 and TRBJ2-1, with a tentative D call TRBD1 (5 bases). Trimming stripped 2 bases from V and 8 bases from J, with 13 bases between. Germline loops: CDR1 SGHVS, CDR2 FNYEAQ. The CDR3 is made up of 14 amino acids. The CDR3 DNA sequence: TGTGCCAGCAGCTTATTTGGGCAGGGTGATGAGCAGTTCTTC. Translation gives CASSLFGQGDEQFF.

This clonotype has only one observation. One end of the junction does not line up with germline, which may come from a read error. This chain links TRBV11-2 with TRBJ2-7; D is unclear. Germline CDR1 SGHAT, CDR2 FQNNGV. This CDR3 is 12 amino acids long. CDR3: CASNLVFGEQYF. CDR3 coding DNA: TGTGCCAGCAACTTAGTGTTCGGGGAGCAGTACTTC.

Sample share makes this clonotype medium-sized (0.01 to 0.1%). The V gene is TRBV28, the J gene TRBJ2-7; the match to TRBD2 covers 11 bases. The CDR3 runs to 15 residues. Losses at the gene ends were 8 bases for V and 8 bases for J; bases not matched to a gene: 14. Germline lookup yields CDR1 MDHEN and CDR2 SYDVKM. The CDR3 bases are TGTGCCAGCGGAAGACTAGCGGGAAGCGTAACGAAGCAGTACTTC. Translating it yields CASGRLAGSVTKQYF.

The chain employs TRBV15 and TRBJ2-5, with 7 bases lining up with TRBD1. The germline CDR1 and CDR2 sequences are LNHNV and YYDKDF (reference sequence). The CDR3 is 16 residues long. The V and J ends lost 0 bases and 4 bases, in that order; junction bases with no gene match: 8. The CDR3 nucleotides are TGTGCCACCAGCAGAGATGCGACAGGGTCCGTAGAGACCCAGTACTTC. It specifies CATSRDATGSVETQYF.

The chain recombines TRBV27 with TRBJ1-6; 8 bases are a match to TRBD1. The ends lost 5 bases at V and 9 bases at J; junction bases unmatched: 9. From germline, CDR1 is MNHEY and CDR2 SMNVEV (reference sequence). The CDR3 sequence is 15 residues long. The CDR3 region is CASSLTGVTVSPLHF. The CDR3 bases are TGTGCCAGCAGTCTGACAGGGGTCACCGTTTCACCCCTCCACTTT.

The sample holds a few counts of this clonotype. J is TRBJ1-1 and V is TRBV20-1; D might be TRBD1 (5 bases). The CDR3 consists of 15 residues. V was trimmed by 0 bases and J by 3 bases, leaving 14 bases between them. The germline V gene encodes CDR1 DFQATT and CDR2 SNEGSKA (reference sequence). The CDR3 region has the DNA TGCAGTGCTAGAGAGGTGACTTCGGGGCACACTGAAGCTTTCTTT. This sequence encodes CSAREVTSGHTEAFF.

The genes are TRBV20-1 and TRBJ1-6; the D is unclear. The CDR3 is 17 amino acids. The V gene's germline CDR1 is DFQATT and CDR2 SNEGSKA (reference sequence). V was trimmed by 6 bases and J by 1 base, leaving 19 bases between them. The CDR3 is CSAQDRETGSYNSPLHF. CDR3 coding DNA: TGCAGTGCCCAAGACCGGGAGACGGGGTCCTATAATTCACCCCTCCACTTT.

The V and J genes are TRBV20-1 and TRBJ2-1; D assignment may be TRBD1 or TRBD2 (6 bases each). CDR1 is DFQATT, CDR2 SNEGSKA, per germline (reference sequence). This CDR3 is 13 amino acids long. Trimming took off 4 bases at V and 2 bases at J, with 9 bases between the two ends. The CDR3 loop reads CSAKGGTYNEQFF. CDR3 nucleotide sequence: TGCAGTGCTAAAGGGGGGACCTACAATGAGCAGTTCTTC.

The V and J genes are TRBV4-2 and TRBJ1-2; unclear D gene. Deletions cut 0 bases from V and 4 bases from J, with 9 bases between. This CDR3 has 14 residues. Looked up from germline, CDR1 is LGHNA and CDR2 is YNFKEQ. In DNA, the CDR3 is TGTGCCAGCAGCCAAGATGGGCACTTCTATGGCTACACCTTC. Its protein is CASSQDGHFYGYTF.

The chain is built from TRBV15 and TRBJ2-5, with D maybe TRBD1 (5 bases). This CDR3 region has 15 residues. The germline CDR1 and CDR2 sequences are LNHNV and YYDKDF (reference sequence). V gave up 3 bases and J gave up 7 bases, with 18 bases separating them. CDR3 nucleotide sequence: TGTGCCACCAGCAGGTCGCGGACAAACCACGGGACCCAGTACTTC. Encoded protein: CATSRSRTNHGTQYF.

This chain links TRBV21-1 with TRBJ2-1; the table assigns TRBD1, which was not confirmed against the DNA. TRBV21-1 is designated a pseudogene. CDR3 length: 15 residues. The CDR3 here is CASSKEGRGLNEQFF. DNA for the CDR3: TGTGCCAGCAGCAAAGAGGGAAGGGGGCTGAATGAGCAGTTCTTC.

This chain joins TRBV7-9 and TRBJ2-1, with D uncertain. Trimming stripped 2 bases from V and 6 bases from J, with 8 bases between. The germline V gene encodes CDR1 SEHNR and CDR2 FQNEAQ (reference sequence). This CDR3 is 13 amino acids long. This CDR3 is CASSLSDSNEQFF. The CDR3 nucleotides are TGTGCCAGCAGCTTATCTGACTCCAATGAGCAGTTCTTC.

The gene calls are TRBV5-1 and TRBJ2-7; D may be TRBD1 or TRBD2 (5 bases each). This CDR3 contains 14 residues. The ends were cut back, 4 bases at V and 6 bases at J, with 17 bases in the middle. The germline V gene has CDR1 SGHRS and CDR2 YFSETQ. CDR3 coding DNA: TGCGCCAGCAGCCTAATGGCCGGGACGGGCGAGCAGTACTTC. This sequence encodes CASSLMAGTGEQYF. Using reference TRBV5-1 and TRBJ2-7 for the parts outside the CDR3, the full variable domain is KAGVTQTPRYLIKTRGQQVTLSCSPISGHRSVSWYQQTPGQGLQFLFEYFSETQRNKGNFPGRFSGRQFSNSRSEMNVSTLELGDSALYLCASSLMAGTGEQYFGPGTRLTVT.

The table lists this clonotype with a few counts. The rearrangement joins TRBV11-3 to TRBJ1-1; no definite D call. The CDR3 sequence is 13 residues long. Per germline, CDR1 SGHNT and CDR2 YENEEA. Between the trimmed V and J ends, which lost 4 bases and 5 bases, there was a span of 11 bases. CDR3 sequence reads: CASSSIHGTEAFF. Here the CDR3 DNA reads TGTGCCAGCAGCTCTATACACGGGACTGAAGCTTTCTTT. Based on the CDR3 plus reference TRBV11-3 and TRBJ1-1, the full variable domain is EAGVVQSPRYKIIEKKQPVAFWCNPISGHNTLYWYLQNLGQGPELLIRYENEEAVDDSQLPKDRFSAERLKGVDSTLKIQPAELGDSAVYLCASSSIHGTEAFFGQGTRLTVV.

The chain recombines TRBV15 with TRBJ1-3; D remains ambiguous. The length of the CDR3 is 15 residues. In germline, CDR1 is LNHNV, CDR2 YYDKDF (reference sequence). The ends were cut back, 1 base at V and 5 bases at J, with 12 bases in the middle. CDR3 bases: TGTGCCACCAGCAGAGGTCTGGGAGACAGAAACACCATATATTTT. This translates into CATSRGLGDRNTIYF.

This chain uses TRBV2 with TRBJ2-5, with TRBD1 identical over 8 bases. V shed 8 bases and J 1 base; nucleotides not matched to a gene: 3. Germline V gene lookup returns CDR1 SNHLY and CDR2 FYNNEI. This CDR3 comprises 13 residues. The CDR3 bases are TGTGCCAGCTCGGACAGGGCCCAAGAGACCCAGTACTTC. Translation gives CASSDRAQETQYF.

This clonotype was counted a few times. The chain recombines TRBV30 with TRBJ2-5, with 10 bases lining up with TRBD2. The CDR3 is made up of 16 amino acids. Germline V gives CDR1 GTSNPN, CDR2 SVGIG (reference sequence). The trim removed 2 bases at V and 5 bases at J, leaving 11 bases unmatched. In nucleotides, the CDR3 is TGTGCCTGGAGTAGGGGGAGCGGGAGGGCCGGCGAGACCCAGTACTTC. Amino acids: CAWSRGSGRAGETQYF.

This clonotype was picked up a small number of times. J is TRBJ2-3 and V is TRBV6-5, with 13 bases fitting TRBD2. This CDR3 has 16 residues. The germline V gene has CDR1 MNHEY and CDR2 SVGAGI. Losses at the gene ends were 4 bases for V and 6 bases for J; bases not matched to a gene: 7. In DNA form, the CDR3 reads TGTGCCAGCAGTTCGGGACTAGCGGGGCTGGGGGATACGCAGTATTTT. Translating gives CASSSGLAGLGDTQYF.

The chain is built from TRBV20-1 and TRBJ2-3, with D possibly being TRBD2 (6 bases). There are 13 residues in the CDR3. Germline V CDR1 and CDR2: DFQATT, SNEGSKA (reference sequence). V gave up 6 bases and J gave up 6 bases, with 16 bases separating them. The CDR3 DNA sequence: TGCAGTGCCGACCGGGGGTTAATGGATACGCAGTATTTT. Translating it yields CSADRGLMDTQYF.

The CDR3, as DNA: TGCAGTGCAAGACTAGCGGGAGGGCGATACGAGCAGTACTTC. Its translation: CSARLAGGRYEQYF. V is TRBV20-1 and J is TRBJ2-7; 14 nucleotides line up with TRBD2. The CDR3 runs 14 residues. Germline-derived CDR1 and CDR2 are DFQATT and SNEGSKA (reference sequence). The ends lost 6 bases at V and 4 bases at J; junction bases unmatched: 5.

The V and J genes are TRBV7-3 and TRBJ2-3; 14 nucleotides align to TRBD2. The length of the CDR3 is 16 residues. V was pared by 4 bases and J by 3 bases, with 3 bases of the junction left unmatched. Germline lookup yields CDR1 SGHTA and CDR2 FQGTGA. CDR3 in amino acids: CASSSGLAGGTDTQYF. The DNA for the CDR3 is TGTGCCAGCAGCTCCGGACTAGCGGGGGGTACAGATACGCAGTATTTT.

This clonotype was detected a few times. The chain joins TRBV20-1 to TRBJ2-5, with D perhaps being TRBD1 or TRBD2 (5 bases each). The CDR3 covers 14 residues. CDR1 and CDR2 from the germline V gene are DFQATT and SNEGSKA (reference sequence). The V gene lost 0 bases and the J gene lost 5 bases, with 13 bases spanning the gap. The CDR3 coding sequence is TGCAGTGCTAGAGATAGTTCCGGGGACGAGACCCAGTACTTC. Translation: CSARDSSGDETQYF.